This TCR beta chain stems from a study of blood T cell repertoires in COVID-19 (dated by TCRdb to 2019 to 2021). Regarding the study in general: Samples covering the acute and convalescent phases of COVID-19 were provided by collaborators in the United States, Italy and Spain. The prospective study material was composed of cDNA or gDNA derived from T cells, B-cell-depleted T cells, or PBMCs. Deeply sampled blood TCRbeta repertoires from subjects exposed to, actively infected with, or recovered from COVID-19 were included in the dataset. The repertoires were released in a freely available public database meant as a resource for research on the immune response to SARS-CoV-2. Samples came from the ongoing ImmuneRACE study (first 160 participants) plus 1,254 subjects from 6 global collaborators. The sample metadata nearly always contained a de-identified subject ID, COVID-19 status, age in years and sex. Where available, HLA class I and class II types were taken from metadata supplied by the sample provider and were not determined by assay-based typing.

Worth noting for this clone: The target of this receptor is not known. Base-call qualities are not available, and no considerably larger clone is one nucleotide away.

From the cysteine up to the phenylalanine, the CDR3 has a length of 13 residues. The retained sequence is limited to the CDR3, 39 bases, with the frame set at the first base. V is shortened by 0 bases, J by 2 bases, and the region joining them spans 5 bases. The germline V gene (reference sequence) provides CDR1 WNHNN and CDR2 SYGVQD. Study-level results and caveats: How much clinical and demographic metadata was included differed by source and by participant, and the metadata was provided uncurated.

TCRbeta CDR3 regions were amplified from genomic DNA by means of the immunoSEQ Assay, a bias-controlled multiplex PCR. The original methods were these. Nucleated cell counts per sample were estimated from amplification of reference gene primers within the assay. To quantify the absolute abundance of each unique TCRbeta CDR3 rearrangement, sequence reads were collapsed and filtered. Productive Simpson clonality was computed per sample as the square root of Simpson's diversity index over productive rearrangements. The table was pulled from immuneACCESS by TCRdb, which kept in-frame rearrangements only. Such tables lose some clones; where checked, under half of the loss comes from unresolved V genes, and the rest has no known cause. D and trimming come from the DNA, and the V and J calls and clone size come from that table. A total of just over 35,000 clones appear in this sample, 70% to 90% of them only once. The top ten clones comprise about 2.1% of the sample.

Collaborating institutions collected whole blood in K2EDTA tubes following their own protocols. Collaborator samples were shipped for TCRbeta analysis as frozen whole blood, isolated PBMCs, or DNA extracted from either sample type. The receptor chain draws on TRBV10-1 and TRBJ2-7; D gene: possibly TRBD2, on 5 matching bases. Material for sequencing was peripheral blood. This TCR came from a human donor in a cohort sampled during active COVID-19. The DNA sequence follows: TGCGCCAGCAGTGAGTCGCGGGCCTACGAGCAGTACTTC. Translated, this is CASSESRAYEQYF.